The 15 T cell receptor beta chains presented below share a single source sample, sequenced in a study of T cell repertoires in aging, cancer and after chemotherapy. A mixed TRB-A/B primer pool amplified rearranged TRB by multiplex touch-down PCR. Via MiXCR, TCRdb re-called the multiplex PCR reads, giving one row per CDR3 protein. This sample has about 13,000 distinct CDR3 sequences, with roughly 26% found just once. Peripheral blood genomic DNA, not sorted cells or RNA, was the template. The sample was blood. The receptors originated from a human donor in good health.

The table lists this clonotype with a few counts. The rearrangement links TRBV7-2 to TRBJ2-1, with a tentative D call TRBD2 (6 bases). The germline V and J ends were trimmed by 0 bases and 4 bases, with 10 bases remaining between them. The V gene's germline CDR1 is SGHTA and CDR2 FQGNSA. The CDR3 runs 15 residues. In DNA form, the CDR3 reads TGTGCCAGCAGCTTAGCGCGGGGCGCTTACAATGAGCAGTTCTTC. Residues: CASSLARGAYNEQFF. Filled out from reference TRBV7-2 and TRBJ2-1, the complete variable domain reads GAGVSQSPSNKVTEKGKDVELRCDPISGHTALYWYRQSLGQGLEFLIYFQGNSAPDKSGLPSDRFSAERTGGSVSTLTIQRTQQEDSAVYLCASSLARGAYNEQFFGPGTRLTVL.

The gene calls are TRBV11-2 and TRBJ2-3; 10 bases align to TRBD2. Trimming took 5 bases from V and 13 from J; bases not matched to a gene: 15. Looked up from germline, CDR1 is SGHAT and CDR2 is FQNNGV. The CDR3 runs 15 residues. DNA for the CDR3: TGTGCCAGCAGCCCGGTTTCAGCGGGGGGGCCTGTGAAGTATTTT. As protein: CASSPVSAGGPVKYF.

This clonotype is categorized as medium-sized. The chain links TRBV11-2 to TRBJ1-3; 7 bases are a match to TRBD1. Per the germline V gene, CDR1 is SGHAT and CDR2 is FQNNGV. V gave up 6 bases and J gave up 4 bases; unmatched junction bases: 9. There are 15 residues in the CDR3. The CDR3 DNA follows: TGTGCCAGCAGACCCAAGGGGGCAGCGGGAAACACCATATATTTT. As protein: CASRPKGAAGNTIYF.

This clonotype was seen more than once but under ten times. The chain links TRBV5-4 to TRBJ1-6; TRBD1 is a possible D gene (5 bases). There are 17 residues in the CDR3. The germline V gene has CDR1 SGHNT and CDR2 YYREEE (reference sequence). V was clipped by 4 bases and J by 0 bases, with 14 bases between them. The CDR3 loop is CASSPEGQGSYNSPLHF. In DNA form, the CDR3 reads TGTGCCAGCAGCCCAGAAGGGCAGGGCTCCTATAATTCACCCCTCCACTTT. Full variable domain (rest looked up from reference TRBV5-4 and TRBJ1-6): ETGVTQSPTHLIKTRGQQVTLRCSSQSGHNTVSWYQQALGQGPQFIFQYYREEENGRGNFPPRFSGLQFPNYSSELNVNALELDDSALYLCASSPEGQGSYNSPLHFGNGTRLTVT.

For the CDR3, the DNA is TGTGCCAGCCTAGATCCCGGGACAGGGGGCTCGAGCAATCAGCCCCAGCATTTT. Amino acid sequence: CASLDPGTGGSSNQPQHF. The genes are TRBV6-6 and TRBJ1-5; the match to TRBD1 covers 12 bases. J lost 1 base, V lost 8 bases, and 12 bases had no gene match. Germline lookup yields CDR1 MNHNY and CDR2 SVGAGI (reference sequence). The CDR3 loop spans 18 amino acids.

In this sample, this clonotype turned up a few times. The gene calls are TRBV7-3 and TRBJ2-5; D call uncertain. The V gene lost 2 bases and the J gene lost 5 bases, with 6 bases spanning the gap. Germline CDR1 reads SGHTA; CDR2 reads FQGTGA. This CDR3 spans 12 amino acids. CDR3 loop: CASSLHGETQYF. The CDR3 bases are TGTGCCAGCAGCTTACATGGGGAGACCCAGTACTTC.

The chain carries TRBV5-6 and TRBJ1-2; weak D call: TRBD1 (5 bases). The ends were cut back, 1 base at V and 5 bases at J, with 15 bases in the middle. CDR1 is SGHDT, CDR2 YYEEEE, per germline. This CDR3 is built from 15 residues. Written as DNA, the CDR3 is TGTGCCAGCAGCTTGAGCGGGGGGAGCAGGTATGGCTACACCTTC. It translates to CASSLSGGSRYGYTF.

This clonotype was seen once. The chain has TRBV14 and TRBJ2-5; 11 bases match TRBD2. Losses at the gene ends were 4 bases for V and 1 base for J; bases not matched to a gene: 20. Per germline, CDR1 SGHDN and CDR2 FVKESK. The CDR3 consists of 21 residues. The DNA for the CDR3 is TGTGCCAGCAGCCGAATTAGGACTAGCGGGCCCCGCGGGGTCATCCAAGAGACCCAGTACTTC. This sequence encodes CASSRIRTSGPRGVIQETQYF.

This sequence joins TRBV6-5 and TRBJ2-5, with D hard to call. Germline CDR1 reads MNHEY; CDR2 reads SVGAGI. Trimming cost V 5 bases and J 2 bases, with 9 bases left between them. The CDR3 has 13 residues. The CDR3: CASSPSRQETQYF. The CDR3, as DNA: TGTGCCAGCAGTCCTTCACGGCAAGAGACCCAGTACTTC.

Within the sample, this clonotype is medium-sized. The V and J genes are TRBV12-3 or TRBV12-4 and TRBJ1-2, with unresolved D. This CDR3 is built from 13 residues. V lost 3 bases to trimming and J lost 5 bases, with 10 bases between them. The CDR3 bases are TGTGCCAGCAGTTTGCGACGGAGTTATGGCTACACCTTC. Translating gives CASSLRRSYGYTF.

The rearrangement uses TRBV10-3 and TRBJ1-1, with 8 bases identical to TRBD1. The CDR3 runs 16 residues. Per germline, CDR1 ENHRY and CDR2 SYGVKD. The ends lost 6 bases at V and 0 bases at J; junction bases unmatched: 9. DNA of the CDR3: TGTGCCATCAGGGGGGGGGGACAGGCAATGAACACTGAAGCTTTCTTT. This encodes CAIRGGGQAMNTEAFF.

This sequence joins TRBV7-6 and TRBJ1-2; D may be TRBD1 (6 bases). Trimming cost V 3 bases and J 8 bases, with 16 bases left between them. Per the germline V gene, CDR1 is SGHVS and CDR2 is FNYEAQ. This CDR3 region has 14 residues. The CDR3 loop is CASSFSPSQGGYTF. In DNA, the CDR3 is TGTGCCAGCAGCTTCTCTCCATCCCAGGGGGGCTACACCTTC.

This clonotype was counted between two and nine times. The chain recombines TRBV7-9 with TRBJ1-6; TRBD1 agrees at 7 bases. The V gene's germline CDR1 is SEHNR and CDR2 FQNEAQ (reference sequence). The CDR3 loop spans 15 amino acids. J lost 9 bases, V lost 4 bases, and 9 bases had no gene match. This CDR3 reads CASSSGGGVASPLHF. The CDR3 nucleotides are TGTGCCAGCAGCTCAGGGGGGGGGGTGGCTTCACCCCTCCACTTT.

This clonotype is labeled as medium-sized (0.01 to 0.1%). This chain connects TRBV6-5 to TRBJ1-2; a possible D gene is TRBD1 (6 bases). Trimming cost V 0 bases and J 8 bases, with 13 bases left between them. CDR1 is MNHEY and CDR2 is SVGAGI in the germline V gene. There are 14 residues in the CDR3. The CDR3 region has the DNA TGTGCCAGCAGTTACTCCCCGGGGGGGCGCGGCTACACCTTC. It codes for CASSYSPGGRGYTF.

The genes are TRBV20-1 and TRBJ2-1, with TRBD2 as a possible D gene (6 bases). Trimming removed 7 bases from V and 5 bases from J, with 18 bases in between. Germline V CDR1 and CDR2: DFQATT, SNEGSKA (reference sequence). The CDR3 has 14 amino acids. CDR3 sequence (DNA): TGCAGTGTGAGAGCGGCGGGGAACAACAATGAGCAGTTCTTC. It codes for CSVRAAGNNNEQFF.